Sequencing of this T cell receptor (beta chain) was carried out in a study of blood T cell repertoires in COVID-19. Study overall: The United States, Italy and Spain provided the acute and convalescent COVID-19 samples.

TCRdb's copy holds only in-frame clones and misses some; the assay was immunoSEQ multiplex PCR. The repertoire holds approximately 350,000 clones, with roughly 90% as singletons. The sequence was collected from a man aged 35-49 years with acute or convalescent COVID-19. The source material was peripheral blood.

The CDR3 DNA follows: TGTGCCAGCAGCTTCGGACAGAGCAATCAGCCCCAGCATTTT. Amino acids: CASSFGQSNQPQHF. The chain carries TRBV6-5 and TRBJ1-5; possible D gene TRBD1, 6 bases. This CDR3 contains 14 residues. V lost 6 bases, J lost 1 base, and 10 bases lay in between. CDR1 is MNHEY, CDR2 SVGAGI, per germline.